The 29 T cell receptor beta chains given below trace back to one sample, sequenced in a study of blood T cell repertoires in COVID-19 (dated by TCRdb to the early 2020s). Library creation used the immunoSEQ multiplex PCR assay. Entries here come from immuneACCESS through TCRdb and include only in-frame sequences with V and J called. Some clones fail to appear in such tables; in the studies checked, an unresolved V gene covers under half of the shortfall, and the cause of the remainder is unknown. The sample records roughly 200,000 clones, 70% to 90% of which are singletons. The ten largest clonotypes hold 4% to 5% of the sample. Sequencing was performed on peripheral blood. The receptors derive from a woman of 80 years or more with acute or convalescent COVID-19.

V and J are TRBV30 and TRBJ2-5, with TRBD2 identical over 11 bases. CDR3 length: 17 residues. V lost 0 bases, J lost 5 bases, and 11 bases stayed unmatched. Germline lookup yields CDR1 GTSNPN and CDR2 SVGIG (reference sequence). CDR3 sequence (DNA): TGTGCCTGGAGTGTAGGGCTAGCGGGAGGTAGTCGGGAGACCCAGTACTTC. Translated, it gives CAWSVGLAGGSRETQYF.

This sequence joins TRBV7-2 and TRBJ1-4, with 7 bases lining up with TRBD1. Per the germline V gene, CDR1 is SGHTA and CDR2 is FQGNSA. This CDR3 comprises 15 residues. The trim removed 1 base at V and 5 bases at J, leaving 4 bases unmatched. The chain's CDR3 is CASSLVGTANEKLFF. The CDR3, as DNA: TGTGCCAGCAGCTTAGTGGGGACAGCCAATGAAAAACTGTTTTTT.

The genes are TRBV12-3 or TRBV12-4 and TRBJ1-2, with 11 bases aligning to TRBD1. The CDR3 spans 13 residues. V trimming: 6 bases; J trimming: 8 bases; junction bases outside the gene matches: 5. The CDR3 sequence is CASRGQGVGGYTF. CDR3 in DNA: TGTGCCAGCAGGGGACAGGGGGTTGGAGGCTACACCTTC.

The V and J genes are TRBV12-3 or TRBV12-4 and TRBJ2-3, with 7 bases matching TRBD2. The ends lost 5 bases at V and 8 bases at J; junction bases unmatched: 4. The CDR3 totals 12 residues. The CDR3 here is CASSRREVTQYF. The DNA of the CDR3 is TGTGCCAGCAGTAGACGGGAGGTTACGCAGTATTTT.

The CDR3 nucleotides are TGTGCCAGCAGCAAGCGACAGGGGGACAATCAGGATGAGCAGTTCTTC. This sequence encodes CASSKRQGDNQDEQFF. The chain is built from TRBV7-2 and TRBJ2-1; 9 nucleotides agree with TRBD1. Germline V gives CDR1 SGHTA, CDR2 FQGNSA. The CDR3 runs to 16 residues. Unmatched junction bases numbered 13, after V lost 5 bases and J lost 8 bases.

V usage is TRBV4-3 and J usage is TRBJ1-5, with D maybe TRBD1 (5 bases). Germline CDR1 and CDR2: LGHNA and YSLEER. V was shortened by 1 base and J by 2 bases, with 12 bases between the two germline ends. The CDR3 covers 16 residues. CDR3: CASSQVAGLGNQPQHF. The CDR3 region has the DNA TGCGCCAGCAGCCAAGTTGCGGGGCTAGGCAATCAGCCCCAGCATTTT.

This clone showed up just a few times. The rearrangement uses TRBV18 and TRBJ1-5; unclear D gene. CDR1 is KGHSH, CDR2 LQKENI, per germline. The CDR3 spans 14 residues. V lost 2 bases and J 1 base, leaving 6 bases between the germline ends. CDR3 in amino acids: CASSPRGSNQPQHF. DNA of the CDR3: TGTGCCAGCTCACCAAGAGGGAGCAATCAGCCCCAGCATTTT.

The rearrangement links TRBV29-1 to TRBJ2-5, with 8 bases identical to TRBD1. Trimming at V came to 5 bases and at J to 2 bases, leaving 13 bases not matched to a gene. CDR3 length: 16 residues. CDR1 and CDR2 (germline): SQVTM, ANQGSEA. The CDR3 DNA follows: TGCAGCGTTTCGGTACCGCAGGGGGCTTTACAAGAGACCCAGTACTTC. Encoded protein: CSVSVPQGALQETQYF.

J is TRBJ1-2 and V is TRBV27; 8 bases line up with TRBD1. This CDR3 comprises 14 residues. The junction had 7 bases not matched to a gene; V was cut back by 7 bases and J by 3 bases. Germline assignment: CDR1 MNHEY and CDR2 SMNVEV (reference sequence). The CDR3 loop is CASNAGGRDYGYTF. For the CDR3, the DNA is TGTGCCAGCAACGCAGGGGGCAGGGACTATGGCTACACCTTC.

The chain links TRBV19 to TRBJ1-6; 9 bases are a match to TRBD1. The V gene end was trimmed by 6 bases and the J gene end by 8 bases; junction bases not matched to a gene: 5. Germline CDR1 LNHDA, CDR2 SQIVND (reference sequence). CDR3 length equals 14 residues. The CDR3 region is CASSDRGWDSPLHF. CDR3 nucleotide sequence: TGTGCCAGTAGCGACAGGGGGTGGGATTCACCCCTCCACTTT.

The CDR3: CASSSTGGYEQYF. DNA for the CDR3: TGTGCCAGCTCATCGACAGGTGGGTACGAGCAGTACTTC. The V and J genes are TRBV18 and TRBJ2-7; perhaps TRBD1 as D (6 bases). This CDR3 is built from 13 residues. Germline assignment: CDR1 KGHSH and CDR2 LQKENI. V was pared by 5 bases and J by 4 bases, with 12 bases between.

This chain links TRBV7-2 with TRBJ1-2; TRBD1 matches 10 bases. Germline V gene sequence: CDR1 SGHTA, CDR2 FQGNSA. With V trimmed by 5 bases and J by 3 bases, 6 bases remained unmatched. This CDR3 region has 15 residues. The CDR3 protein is CASSTGTGDHYGYTF. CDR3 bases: TGTGCCAGCAGCACAGGGACAGGGGATCACTATGGCTACACCTTC. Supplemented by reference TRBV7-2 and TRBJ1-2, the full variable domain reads GAGVSQSPSNKVTEKGKDVELRCDPISGHTALYWYRQSLGQGLEFLIYFQGNSAPDKSGLPSDRFSAERTGGSVSTLTIQRTQQEDSAVYLCASSTGTGDHYGYTFGSGTRLTVV.

CDR3 DNA: TGTGCCAGCAGCTTGGCCCGTGCAACTAATGAAAAACTGTTTTTT. It encodes CASSLARATNEKLFF. This rearrangement joins TRBV5-6 to TRBJ1-4; D is undetermined. The CDR3 length is 15 residues. V gave up 0 bases and J gave up 0 bases, with 6 bases separating them. CDR1 SGHDT and CDR2 YYEEEE come from the germline V gene.

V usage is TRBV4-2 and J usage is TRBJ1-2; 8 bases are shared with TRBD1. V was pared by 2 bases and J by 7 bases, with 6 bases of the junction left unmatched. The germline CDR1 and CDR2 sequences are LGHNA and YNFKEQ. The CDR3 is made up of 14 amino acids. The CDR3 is CASSQLDRDFGYTF. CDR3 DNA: TGTGCCAGCAGCCAATTGGACAGGGATTTTGGCTACACCTTC.

Written as DNA, the CDR3 is TGTGCCAGCACCCTACCTGGAAACACCATATATTTT. This translates into CASTLPGNTIYF. The V and J genes are TRBV6-6 and TRBJ1-3, with D unresolved. Trimming pared 7 bases from V and 2 bases from J, leaving 6 bases between. Germline CDR1 is MNHNY and CDR2 is SVGAGI (reference sequence). The CDR3 sequence is 12 residues long.

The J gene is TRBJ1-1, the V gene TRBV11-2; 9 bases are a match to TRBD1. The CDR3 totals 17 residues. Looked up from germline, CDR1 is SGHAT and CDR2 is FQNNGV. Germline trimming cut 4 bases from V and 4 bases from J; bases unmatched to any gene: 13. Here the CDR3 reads CASSSGSWTGAFTEAFF. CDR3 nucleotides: TGTGCCAGCAGCTCCGGGTCCTGGACAGGGGCCTTCACTGAAGCTTTCTTT.

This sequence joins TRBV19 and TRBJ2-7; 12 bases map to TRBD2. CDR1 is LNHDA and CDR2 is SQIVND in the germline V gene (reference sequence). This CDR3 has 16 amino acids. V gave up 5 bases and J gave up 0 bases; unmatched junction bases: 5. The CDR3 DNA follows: TGTGCCAGTAGTCCACTAGCGGGAGGCAACTCCTACGAGCAGTACTTC. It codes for CASSPLAGGNSYEQYF.

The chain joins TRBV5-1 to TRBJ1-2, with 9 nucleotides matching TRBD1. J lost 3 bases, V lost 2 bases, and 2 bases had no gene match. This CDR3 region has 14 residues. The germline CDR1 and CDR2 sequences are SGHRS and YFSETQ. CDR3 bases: TGCGCCAGCAGCTTTACAGGGGGCGACTATGGCTACACCTTC. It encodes CASSFTGGDYGYTF.

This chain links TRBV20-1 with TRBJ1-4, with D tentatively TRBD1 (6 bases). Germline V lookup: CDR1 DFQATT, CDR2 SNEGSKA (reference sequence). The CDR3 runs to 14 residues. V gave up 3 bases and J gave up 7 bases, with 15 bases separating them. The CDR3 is CSASHPGESEKLFF. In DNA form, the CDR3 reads TGCAGTGCTAGTCACCCAGGGGAGTCTGAAAAACTGTTTTTT.

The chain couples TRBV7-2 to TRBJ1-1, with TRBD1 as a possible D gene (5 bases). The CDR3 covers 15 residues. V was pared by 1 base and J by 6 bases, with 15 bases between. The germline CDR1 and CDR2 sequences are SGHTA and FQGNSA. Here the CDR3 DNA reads TGTGCCAGCAGCTTAGACCCGGGGGGTTGGTCTGAAGCTTTCTTT. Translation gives CASSLDPGGWSEAFF.

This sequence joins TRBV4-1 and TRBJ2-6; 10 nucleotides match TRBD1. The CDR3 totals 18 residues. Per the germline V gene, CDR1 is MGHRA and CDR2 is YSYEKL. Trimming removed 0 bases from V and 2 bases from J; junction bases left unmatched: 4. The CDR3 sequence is CASSQERQGAAGANVLTF. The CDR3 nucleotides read TGCGCCAGCAGCCAAGAGAGACAGGGGGCGGCTGGGGCCAACGTCCTGACTTTC.

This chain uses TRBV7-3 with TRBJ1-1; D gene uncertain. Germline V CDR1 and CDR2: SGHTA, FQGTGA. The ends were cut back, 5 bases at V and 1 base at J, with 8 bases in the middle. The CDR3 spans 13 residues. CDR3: CASSEEQNTEAFF. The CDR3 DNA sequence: TGTGCCAGCAGCGAGGAACAGAACACTGAAGCTTTCTTT.

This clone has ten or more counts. The CDR3 region has the DNA TGTGCCAGCAGGACACAGGGGGCGGATCAAGAGACCCAGTACTTC. It yields the protein CASRTQGADQETQYF. V gene TRBV21-1 combines with J gene TRBJ2-5; TRBD1, the table's D call, lacks a check against the DNA. TRBV21-1 is an annotated pseudogene. CDR3 length: 15 amino acids.

As DNA, the CDR3 is TGTGCCAGCAGCTTAGAGGCTAGCGGGAGTCAGGGCTCCTACGAGCAGTACTTC. It codes for CASSLEASGSQGSYEQYF. The chain uses TRBV7-2 and TRBJ2-7, with TRBD2 identical over 10 bases. The CDR3 contains 18 residues. V shed 1 base and J 0 bases; nucleotides not matched to a gene: 9. CDR1 SGHTA and CDR2 FQGNSA come from the germline V gene.

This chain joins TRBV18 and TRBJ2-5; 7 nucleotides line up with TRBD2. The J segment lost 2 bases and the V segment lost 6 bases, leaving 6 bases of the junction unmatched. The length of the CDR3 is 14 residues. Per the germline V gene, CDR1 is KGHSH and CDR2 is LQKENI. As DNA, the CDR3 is TGTGCCAGCTCCCGATACGGGGGGCAAGAGACCCAGTACTTC. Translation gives CASSRYGGQETQYF.

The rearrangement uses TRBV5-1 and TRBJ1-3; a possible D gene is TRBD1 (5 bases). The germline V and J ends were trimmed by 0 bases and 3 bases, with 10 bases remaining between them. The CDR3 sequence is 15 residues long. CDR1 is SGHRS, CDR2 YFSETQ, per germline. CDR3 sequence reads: CASSLEGSGGNTIYF. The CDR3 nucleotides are TGCGCCAGCAGCTTGGAGGGGTCTGGTGGAAACACCATATATTTT.

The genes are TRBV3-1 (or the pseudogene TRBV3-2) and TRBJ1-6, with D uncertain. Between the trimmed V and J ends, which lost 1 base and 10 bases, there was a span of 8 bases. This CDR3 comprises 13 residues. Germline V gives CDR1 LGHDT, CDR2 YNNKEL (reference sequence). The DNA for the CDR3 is TGTGCCAGCAGCCAAGCTCTAGGATCACCCCTCCACTTT. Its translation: CASSQALGSPLHF.

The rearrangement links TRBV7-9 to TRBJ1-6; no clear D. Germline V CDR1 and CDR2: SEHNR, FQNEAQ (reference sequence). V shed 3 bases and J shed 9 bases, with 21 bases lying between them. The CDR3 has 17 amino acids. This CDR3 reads CASSFNSLREAVSPLHF. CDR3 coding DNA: TGTGCCAGCAGCTTTAACTCCCTCCGGGAGGCGGTTTCACCCCTCCACTTT.

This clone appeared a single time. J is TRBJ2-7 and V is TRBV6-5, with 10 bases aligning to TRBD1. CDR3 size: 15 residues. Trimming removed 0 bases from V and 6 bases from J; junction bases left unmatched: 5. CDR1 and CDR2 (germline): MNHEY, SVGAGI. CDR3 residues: CASSYSPGTGVEQYF. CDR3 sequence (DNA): TGTGCCAGCAGTTACTCGCCCGGGACAGGGGTCGAGCAGTACTTC.